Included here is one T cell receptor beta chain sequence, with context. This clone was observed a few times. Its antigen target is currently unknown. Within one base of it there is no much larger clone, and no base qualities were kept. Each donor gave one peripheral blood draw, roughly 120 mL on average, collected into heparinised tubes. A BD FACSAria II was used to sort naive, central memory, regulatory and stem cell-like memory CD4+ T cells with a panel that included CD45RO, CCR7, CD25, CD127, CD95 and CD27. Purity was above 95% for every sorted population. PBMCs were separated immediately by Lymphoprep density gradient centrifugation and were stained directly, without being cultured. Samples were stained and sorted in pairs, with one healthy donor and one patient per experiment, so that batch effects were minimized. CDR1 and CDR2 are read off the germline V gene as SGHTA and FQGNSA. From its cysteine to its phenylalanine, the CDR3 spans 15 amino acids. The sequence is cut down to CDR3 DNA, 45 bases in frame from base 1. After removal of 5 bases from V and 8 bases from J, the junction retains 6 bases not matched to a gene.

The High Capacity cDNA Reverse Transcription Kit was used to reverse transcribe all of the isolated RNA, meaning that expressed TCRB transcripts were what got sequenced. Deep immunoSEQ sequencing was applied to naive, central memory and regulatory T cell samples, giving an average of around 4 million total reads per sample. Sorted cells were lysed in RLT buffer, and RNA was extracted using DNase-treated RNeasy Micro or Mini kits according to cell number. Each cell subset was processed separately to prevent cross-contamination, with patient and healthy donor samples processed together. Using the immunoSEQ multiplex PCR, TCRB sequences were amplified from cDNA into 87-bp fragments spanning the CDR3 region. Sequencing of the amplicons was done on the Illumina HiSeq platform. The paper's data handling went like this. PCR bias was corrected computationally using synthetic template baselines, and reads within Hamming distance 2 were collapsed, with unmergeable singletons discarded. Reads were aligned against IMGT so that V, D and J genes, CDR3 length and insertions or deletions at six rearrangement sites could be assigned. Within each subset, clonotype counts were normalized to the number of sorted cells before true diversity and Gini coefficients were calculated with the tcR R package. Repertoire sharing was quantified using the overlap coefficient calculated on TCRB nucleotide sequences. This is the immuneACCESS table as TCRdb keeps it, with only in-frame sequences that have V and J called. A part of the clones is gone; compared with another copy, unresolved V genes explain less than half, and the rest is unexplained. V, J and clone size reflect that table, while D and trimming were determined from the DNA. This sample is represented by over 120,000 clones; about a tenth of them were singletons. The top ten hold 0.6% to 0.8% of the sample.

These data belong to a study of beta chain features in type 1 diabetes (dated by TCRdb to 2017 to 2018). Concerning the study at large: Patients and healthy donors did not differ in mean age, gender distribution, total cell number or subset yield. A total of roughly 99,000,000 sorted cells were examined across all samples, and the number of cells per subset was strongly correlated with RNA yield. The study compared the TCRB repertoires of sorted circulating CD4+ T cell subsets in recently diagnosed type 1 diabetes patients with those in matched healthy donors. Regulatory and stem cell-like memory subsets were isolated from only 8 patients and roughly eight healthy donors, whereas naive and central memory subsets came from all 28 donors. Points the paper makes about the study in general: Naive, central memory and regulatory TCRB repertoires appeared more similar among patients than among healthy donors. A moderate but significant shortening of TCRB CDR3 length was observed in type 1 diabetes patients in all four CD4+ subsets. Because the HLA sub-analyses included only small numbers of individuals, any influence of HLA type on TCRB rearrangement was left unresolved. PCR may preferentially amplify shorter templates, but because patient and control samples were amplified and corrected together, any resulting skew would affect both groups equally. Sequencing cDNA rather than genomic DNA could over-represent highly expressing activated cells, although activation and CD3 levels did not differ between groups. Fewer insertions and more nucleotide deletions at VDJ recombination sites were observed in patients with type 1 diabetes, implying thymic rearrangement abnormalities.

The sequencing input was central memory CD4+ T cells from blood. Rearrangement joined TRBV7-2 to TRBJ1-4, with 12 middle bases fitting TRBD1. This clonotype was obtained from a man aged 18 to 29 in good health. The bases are TGTGCCAGCAGCCCGAGGGACAGGGGGCAGGAAAAACTGTTTTTT. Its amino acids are CASSPRDRGQEKLFF.